What follows is one T cell receptor (beta chain) and its context. The data originate from a study of blood T cell repertoires in COVID-19. TCRdb's copy holds only in-frame clones and misses some; the assay was immunoSEQ multiplex PCR. Found here are 150,000 to 200,000 clones, around 76% of them singletons; the top ten hold roughly 8.8%. The CDR3 is 15 amino acids. Germline-derived CDR1 and CDR2 are MNHEY and SVGAGI. After removal of 5 bases from V and 6 bases from J, the junction contained 10 bases not matched to a gene. The receptor comes from a woman aged 50 to 60 with active or convalescent COVID-19. This chain connects TRBV6-5 to TRBJ1-2, with TRBD1 matching 9 bases. The specimen sequenced was peripheral blood. CDR3 nucleotides: TGTGCCAGCAGTCCGTCAATCGGACAGGGGAATGGCTACACCTTC. Translating gives CASSPSIGQGNGYTF.